This T cell receptor beta chain appears in the sequencing data of a study of blood T cell repertoires in COVID-19. Enrolment of Seattle patients took place during active infection, and they were followed longitudinally. TCRdb keeps only in-frame clones here, not all; method: immunoSEQ multiplex PCR. This repertoire shows roughly 160,000 clones, approximately 85% found once; its top ten account for approximately 7%. Trimming cost V 5 bases and J 0 bases, with 13 bases left between them. This CDR3 has 16 residues. CDR1 is LNHDA and CDR2 is SQIVND in the germline V gene (reference sequence). Sequenced material: peripheral blood. This chain links TRBV19 with TRBJ1-4; perhaps TRBD1 as D (5 bases). This TCR was sampled from an older man with COVID-19, enrolled during active disease. The CDR3 nucleotides are TGTGCCAGTAGTCCCCTCGGGGGGGCAACTAATGAAAAACTGTTTTTT. Its protein product is CASSPLGGATNEKLFF.